Sequencing of this TCR beta chain was carried out in a study of T cell responses to AZD1222 COVID-19 vaccine. The study, taken as a whole, reports: Two AZD1222 administrations were followed by greater Spike-specific TCR breadth and depth. The study sampled repertoires only after the peak T cell response. Clonal diversity was possibly underestimated; the donors were predominantly white British and more often female.

A word on this clone: Its target is not known.

Germline V gives CDR1 SGHRS, CDR2 YFSETQ. This CDR3 region has 16 residues. Trimming pared 0 bases from V and 5 bases from J, leaving 17 bases between. Some second doses came at about 4 weeks and others at about 12 weeks; these were pooled. Libraries were prepared by immunoSEQ multiplex PCR; TCRdb keeps only in-frame clonotypes and omits some of them. The sample contains tens of thousands of clones, 75% to 90% of which appear only once. The J gene is TRBJ1-2, the V gene TRBV5-1; D is perhaps TRBD1 (6 bases). The sample consisted of peripheral blood, taken 28 days after the second AZD1222 dose. This receptor was taken from an adult who received the AZD1222 COVID-19 vaccine. The CDR3 bases are TGCGCCAGCAGCTTGGGTGGACAGCATGCTGGGTATGGCTACACCTTC. Its protein is CASSLGGQHAGYGYTF.